The TCR beta chain described here comes from a study of blood T cell repertoires in COVID-19. About the research overall: Donors in the United States, Italy and Spain gave samples during acute or convalescent COVID-19. In each case, the material was cDNA or gDNA derived from T cells, B-cell-depleted T cells, or PBMCs.

The data were produced by immunoSEQ multiplex PCR, yet TCRdb's version contains in-frame clones alone and is incomplete. Of around 39,000 clones listed, about 87% are singletons. Trimming at V came to 5 bases and at J to 2 bases, leaving 5 bases not matched to a gene. The CDR3 has 14 amino acids. Germline values: CDR1 MNHEY, CDR2 SVGAGI. The rearrangement links TRBV6-5 to TRBJ2-7; 8 nucleotides align to TRBD1. The sequencing input was peripheral blood. This TCR derives from a human donor in a cohort sampled during active COVID-19. In DNA, the CDR3 is TGTGCCAGCAGTCTATCACAGGGGGCCTACGAGCAGTACTTC. This sequence encodes CASSLSQGAYEQYF.